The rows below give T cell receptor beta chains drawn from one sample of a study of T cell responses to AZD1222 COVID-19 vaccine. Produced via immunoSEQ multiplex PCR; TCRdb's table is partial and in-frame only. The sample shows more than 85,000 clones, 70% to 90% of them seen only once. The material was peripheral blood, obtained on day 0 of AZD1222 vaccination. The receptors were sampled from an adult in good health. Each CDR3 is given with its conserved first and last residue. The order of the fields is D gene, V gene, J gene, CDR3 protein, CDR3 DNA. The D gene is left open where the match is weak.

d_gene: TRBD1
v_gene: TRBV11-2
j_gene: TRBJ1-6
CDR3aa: CASSSDRVSPLHF
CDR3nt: TGTGCCAGCAGCTCCGACAGGGTCTCACCCCTCCACTTT

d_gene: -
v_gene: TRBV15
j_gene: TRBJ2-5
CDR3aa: CATSRVKEETQYF
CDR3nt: TGTGCCACCAGCAGAGTTAAGGAAGAGACCCAGTACTTC

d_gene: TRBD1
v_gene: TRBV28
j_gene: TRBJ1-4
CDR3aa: CASSSPPKTGYEKLFF
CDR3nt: TGTGCCAGCAGTTCCCCCCCCAAGACAGGGTATGAAAAACTGTTTTTT

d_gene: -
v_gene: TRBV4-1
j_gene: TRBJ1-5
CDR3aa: CASSQVVVEWGNQPQHF
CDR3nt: TGCGCCAGCAGCCAAGTGGTTGTGGAGTGGGGCAATCAGCCCCAGCATTTT

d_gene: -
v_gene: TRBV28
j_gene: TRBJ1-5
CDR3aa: CASRPSGFNQPQHF
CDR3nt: TGTGCCAGCAGACCCTCAGGGTTCAATCAGCCCCAGCATTTT

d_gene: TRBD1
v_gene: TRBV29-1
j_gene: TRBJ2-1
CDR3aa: CSVEIGTGGPNEQFF
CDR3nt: TGCAGCGTTGAAATCGGGACAGGGGGTCCTAATGAGCAGTTCTTC

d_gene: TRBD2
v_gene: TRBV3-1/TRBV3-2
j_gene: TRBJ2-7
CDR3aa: CASSQRGGEQYF
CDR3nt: TGTGCCAGCAGCCAACGGGGGGGCGAGCAGTACTTC

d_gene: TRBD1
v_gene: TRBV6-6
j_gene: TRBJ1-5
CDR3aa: CASSHGTGGGFSNQPQHF
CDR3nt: TGTGCCAGCAGTCACGGGACAGGAGGGGGGTTTAGCAATCAGCCCCAGCATTTT

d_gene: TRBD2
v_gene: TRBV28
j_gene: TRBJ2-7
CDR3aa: CASNLAGASYEQYF
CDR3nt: TGTGCCAGCAACTTAGCGGGAGCCTCCTACGAGCAGTACTTC

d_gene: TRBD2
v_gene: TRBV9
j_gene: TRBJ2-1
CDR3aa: CASSTGLAGYEQFF
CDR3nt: TGTGCCAGCAGCACAGGACTAGCGGGGTATGAGCAGTTCTTC